The 15 T cell receptor beta chains below come from one sample, sequenced in a study of CD8+ T cells in alopecia areata. cDNA serving as the sequencing template came from extracted, reverse transcribed RNA. Some clones are missing from TCRdb's copy, which holds only in-frame ones; the method was immunoSEQ multiplex PCR. This sample carries about 110,000 clones, none of them present only once. The sample consisted of lesional skin. These receptors originate from a C3H/HeJ mouse with alopecia areata. This mouse strain has H2-k as its MHC haplotype.

This clone appeared many times. The gene names given are mouse names. The observed sequence ends 4 residues before the CDR3 terminus, with the missing tail filled in from the germline J gene. The chain combines TRBV13-3 with TRBJ2-7, with D perhaps TRBD2 (6 bases). Germline values: CDR1 NNHDY, CDR2 SYVADS. The CDR3 covers 16 residues. The V end was cut by 3 bases, the J end by 0 bases, with 16 bases between. Incomplete CDR3 DNA: TGTGCCAGCAGTGTCGGGGGGTTTAGGAGCTCCTAT. Translation: CASSVGGFRSSY. The full CDR3 sequence reads CASSVGGFRSSYEQYF.

This clone was counted many times. TCRdb's protein sequence differs at residue 12 from the translated DNA; the protein presented here follows the DNA. Gene names are the mouse ones. The CDR3 end is not reached by the read, which stops 3 residues before it; the germline J gene fills it in. This sequence joins TRBV1 and TRBJ1-6, with 8 bases fitting TRBD1. TRBJ1-6 qualifies as an ORF whose function is uncertain. The V gene end was trimmed by 0 bases and the J gene end by 7 bases; junction bases not matched to a gene: 2. This CDR3 spans 15 amino acids. CDR1 is NSQYPW, CDR2 LRSPGD, per germline (reference sequence). CDR3 region: CTCSADGDRNSPLYF. CDR3 DNA (partial): TGCACCTGCAGTGCAGATGGGGACAGGAATTCGCCC.

This clone occurred a few times. These gene names are mouse names. CDR3 loop: CTCSAGDWGGNYAEQFF. The covered CDR3 bases are TGCACCTGCAGTGCAGGGGACTGGGGGGGGAACTATGCT. This chain uses TRBV1 with TRBJ2-1, with 13 positions matching TRBD2. The CDR3 end falls 4 residues outside the read, so it is completed with the germline J gene. Germline CDR1 is NSQYPW and CDR2 is LRSPGD (reference sequence). Losses at the gene ends were 1 base for V and 1 base for J; bases not matched to a gene: 1. The CDR3 runs 17 residues.

This clone was observed a few times. The genes and germline here are from mouse. The read stops 4 residues short of the end of the CDR3; the missing end is completed from the germline J gene. This rearrangement joins TRBV13-1 to TRBJ2-1, with 10 positions matching TRBD2. CDR1 NSHNY and CDR2 SYGAGN come from the germline V gene. CDR3 length: 14 residues. The CDR3 DNA, read in part, is TGTGCCAGCAGTCCCTGGGGGGGCGGGACT. Protein sequence: CASSPWGGGT. The entire CDR3 protein reads CASSPWGGGTEQFF.

A few counts support this clone. Gene names refer to mouse genes. Read data end 4 residues before the CDR3 end; the end is taken from the germline J gene. The rearrangement uses TRBV13-3 and TRBJ2-3; possibly TRBD2 for D (6 bases). CDR1 and CDR2 from the germline V gene are NNHDY and SYVADS. The CDR3 is made up of 13 amino acids. Trimming stripped 7 bases from V and 0 bases from J, with 9 bases between. CDR3: CASSWGSAETLYF. The sequenced part of the CDR3 DNA is TGTGCCAGCTCCTGGGGAAGTGCAGAA.

A word on this clone: Genes and germline are mouse. CDR3 sequence reads: CASGRTGGQDTQYF. CDR3 DNA (partial): TGTGCCAGCGGTCGGACTGGGGGTCAAGAC. J is TRBJ2-5 and V is TRBV13-2; 10 positions match TRBD2. The read halts 4 residues ahead of the CDR3 end, with the missing end drawn from the germline J gene. V was clipped by 4 bases and J by 3 bases; unmatched bases: 2. The CDR3 runs to 14 residues. Looked up from germline, CDR1 is NNHNN and CDR2 is SYGAGS (reference sequence).

This clone turned up a few times. Gene names denote mouse genes. The read terminates 4 residues before the CDR3 end, so the remaining end is supplied by the germline J gene. This chain connects TRBV19 to TRBJ2-1; 10 bases match TRBD2. Germline trimming cut 1 base from V and 5 bases from J; bases unmatched to any gene: 6. Germline CDR1 reads FNHDT; CDR2 reads SITEND (reference sequence). The CDR3 runs to 16 residues. The DNA read from the CDR3 is TGTGCCAGCAGTATAACCCTGGGGGGGCGCGATGCT. It codes for CASSITLGGRDA. The whole CDR3 sequence is CASSITLGGRDAEQFF. The complete variable domain, with remaining parts taken from reference TRBV19 and TRBJ2-1, reads GGIITQTPKFLIGQEGQKLTLKCQQNFNHDTMYWYRQDSGKGLRLIYYSITENDLQKGDLSEGYDASREKKSSFSLTVTSAQKNEMAVFLCASSITLGGRDAEQFFGPGTRLTVL.

This clone was seen more than once but under ten times. All gene names here are mouse names. CDR3 sequence: CASSGFLGGKGAETLYF. Partial CDR3 DNA: TGTGCCAGCAGTGGGTTCCTGGGGGGAAAGGGGGCAGAA. The chain has TRBV13-3 and TRBJ2-3; TRBD2 matches at 8 bases. The observed sequence ends 4 residues before the CDR3 terminus, with the missing tail filled in from the germline J gene. Per the germline V gene, CDR1 is NNHDY and CDR2 is SYVADS. J lost 3 bases, V lost 3 bases, and 12 bases had no gene match. The CDR3 extends over 17 amino acids.

This clone has a handful of counts. Gene and germline names: mouse. The read ends 4 residues before the CDR3 terminus; that terminus is restored from the germline J gene. V and J are TRBV13-2 and TRBJ2-7; D may be TRBD2 (5 bases). Per germline, CDR1 NNHNN and CDR2 SYGAGS (reference sequence). The CDR3 length is 13 residues. The CDR3 is CASGDRTPYEQYF. CDR3 bases read: TGTGCCAGCGGTGATCGGACTCCATAT.

Many counts were recorded for this clone. Gene names refer to mouse genes. The read is 4 residues too short to cover the CDR3 end, so that end is filled in from the germline J gene. The chain couples TRBV13-3 to TRBJ2-7; D is possibly TRBD2 (7 bases). V lost 3 bases and J lost 0, with 10 bases in between. The CDR3 contains 14 residues. Germline assignment: CDR1 NNHDY and CDR2 SYVADS. The CDR3 bases that were read are TGTGCCAGCAGTGGATGGGGGGCCTCCTAT. Protein sequence: CASSGWGASY. The CDR3, in full, reads CASSGWGASYEQYF.

This clone was recorded a few times. The gene symbols are mouse symbols. The CDR3 is cut off 4 residues early in the read; its end comes from the germline J gene. The chain is built from TRBV13-3 and TRBJ2-2, with 8 positions matching TRBD2. The V segment lost 0 bases and the J segment 0 bases; nucleotides outside the gene matches: 4. In germline, CDR1 is NNHDY, CDR2 SYVADS. The CDR3 has 17 residues. The sequenced part of the CDR3 DNA is TGTGCCAGCAGTGATGTCTGGGGGGATTCAAACACCGGG. This gives the protein CASSDVWGDSNTG. The entire CDR3 sequence reads CASSDVWGDSNTGQLYF.

Worth noting for this clone: Gene names refer to mouse genes. The missing CDR3 end, 4 residues past where the read stops, is filled in from the germline J gene. The chain has TRBV1 and TRBJ2-5; the match to TRBD2 covers 9 bases. The germline V gene encodes CDR1 NSQYPW and CDR2 LRSPGD (reference sequence). The CDR3 extends over 15 amino acids. Incomplete CDR3 DNA: TGCACCTGCAGTGCCCGACTGGGGGTAAAGGAC. The encoded protein is CTCSARLGVKD. The CDR3 in its entirety is CTCSARLGVKDTQYF. The complete variable domain, with remaining parts taken from reference TRBV1 and TRBJ2-5, reads VTLLEQNPRWRLVPRGQAVNLRCILKNSQYPWMSWYQQDLQKQLQWLFTLRSPGDKEVKSLPGADYLATRVTDTELRLQVANMSQGRTLYCTCSARLGVKDTQYFGPGTRLLVL.

Ten or more counts support this clone. Gene names are the mouse ones. The CDR3 end is not reached by the read, which stops 4 residues before it; the germline J gene fills it in. This chain uses TRBV13-3 with TRBJ1-2; TRBD1 agrees at 8 bases. CDR1 and CDR2 (germline): NNHDY, SYVADS. The CDR3 runs 12 residues. CDR3 bases read: TGTGCCAGCAGCGGACAGGGACCC. Translation: CASSGQGP. The entire CDR3 reads CASSGQGPDYTF.

Notes on this clone: Gene and germline names: mouse. The read terminates 4 residues before the CDR3 end, so the remaining end is supplied by the germline J gene. This sequence joins TRBV13-3 and TRBJ2-2, with 11 nucleotides matching TRBD1. Germline CDR1 NNHDY, CDR2 SYVADS. CDR3 length equals 17 residues. The V gene end was trimmed by 3 bases and the J gene end by 0 bases; junction bases not matched to a gene: 4. Incomplete CDR3 DNA: TGTGCCAGCAGTGTCCTGGGACAGGGGGCAAACACCGGG. It encodes CASSVLGQGANTG. The entire CDR3 protein is CASSVLGQGANTGQLYF.

Turning to this clone: Mouse gene names apply. With the read ending 4 residues before the CDR3 end, the germline J gene is used to fill in that end. The rearrangement joins TRBV13-3 to TRBJ2-7; 9 bases line up with TRBD1. Germline loops: CDR1 NNHDY, CDR2 SYVADS. CDR3 length: 15 amino acids. J lost 3 bases, V lost 1 base, and 5 bases had no gene match. The covered CDR3 bases are TGTGCCAGCAGTGATTTCCGGGACAGGGTCTAT. Translated: CASSDFRDRVY. The full CDR3 reads CASSDFRDRVYEQYF.